Shown below are 5 T cell receptor beta chains from a single sample sequenced in a study of cytomegalovirus exposure and HLA in healthy donors. The primer mix had 60 Vbeta and 13 Jbeta primers. Clones were sequenced by immunoSEQ multiplex PCR, and TCRdb holds only the in-frame ones, with some missing. The sample gives more than 90,000 clones, roughly 80% of which show up once; over 6% is in the top ten. The sample consisted of PBMCs. These receptors all stem from a man aged 35 to 55 in good health and CMV-seropositive.

The chain uses TRBV29-1 and TRBJ2-2; weak D call: TRBD1 (7 bases). Per the germline V gene, CDR1 is SQVTM and CDR2 is ANQGSEA. This CDR3 has 14 residues. V shed 4 bases and J shed 3 bases, with 12 bases lying between them. In DNA form, the CDR3 reads TGCAGCGTTGGGCGGGACAGCCACACCGGGGAGCTGTTTTTT. Translated: CSVGRDSHTGELFF.

J is TRBJ1-1 and V is TRBV19; D may be TRBD1 (5 bases). The germline CDR1 and CDR2 sequences are LNHDA and SQIVND (reference sequence). This CDR3 is 12 amino acids long. Here the CDR3 DNA reads TGTGCGCCCGCAGGGAGGGACACTGAAGCTTTCTTT. Protein sequence: CAPAGRDTEAFF.

The V and J genes are TRBV11-2 and TRBJ1-2; D call uncertain. V shed 3 bases and J shed 1 base, with 12 bases lying between them. CDR1 is SGHAT, CDR2 FQNNGV, per germline. The CDR3 runs 15 residues. CDR3: CASSFGPRVNYGYTF. The CDR3 DNA reads as TGTGCCAGCAGCTTCGGTCCCCGGGTTAACTATGGCTACACCTTC.

This chain links TRBV21-1 with TRBJ2-7; the table's D call, TRBD2, was not checked against the DNA. TRBV21-1 is a pseudogene segment. The CDR3 is made up of 16 amino acids. The DNA for the CDR3 is TGTGCCAGCAGCACCCGCACTAGCGGGAGTTATTACGAGCAGTACTTC. Its translation is CASSTRTSGSYYEQYF.

This clone was seen more than once but under ten times. The chain uses TRBV7-2 and TRBJ2-7; D call uncertain. V shed 6 bases and J shed 0 bases, with 15 bases lying between them. CDR1 and CDR2 (germline): SGHTA, FQGNSA. The CDR3 has 15 amino acids. The CDR3 DNA reads TGTGCCAGCAGTCTTTCTACTGCCGGCTCCTACGAGCAGTACTTC. Amino acids: CASSLSTAGSYEQYF. Based on the CDR3 plus reference TRBV7-2 and TRBJ2-7, the full variable domain is GAGVSQSPSNKVTEKGKDVELRCDPISGHTALYWYRQSLGQGLEFLIYFQGNSAPDKSGLPSDRFSAERTGGSVSTLTIQRTQQEDSAVYLCASSLSTAGSYEQYFGPGTRLTVT.